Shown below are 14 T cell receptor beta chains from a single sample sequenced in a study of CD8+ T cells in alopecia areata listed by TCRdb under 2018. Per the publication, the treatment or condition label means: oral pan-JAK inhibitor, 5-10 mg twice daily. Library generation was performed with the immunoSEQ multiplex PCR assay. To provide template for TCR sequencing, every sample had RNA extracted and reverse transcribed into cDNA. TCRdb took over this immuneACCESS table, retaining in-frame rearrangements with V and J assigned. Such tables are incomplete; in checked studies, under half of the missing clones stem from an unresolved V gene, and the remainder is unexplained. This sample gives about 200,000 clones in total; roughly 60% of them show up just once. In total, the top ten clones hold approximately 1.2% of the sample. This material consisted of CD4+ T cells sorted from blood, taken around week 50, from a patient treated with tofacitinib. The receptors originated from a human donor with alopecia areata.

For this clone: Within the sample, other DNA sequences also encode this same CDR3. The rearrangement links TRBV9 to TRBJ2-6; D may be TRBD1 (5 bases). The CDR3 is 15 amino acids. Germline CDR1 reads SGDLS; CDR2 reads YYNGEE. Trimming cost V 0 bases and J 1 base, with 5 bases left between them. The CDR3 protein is CASSVAGSGANVLTF. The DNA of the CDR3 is TGTGCCAGCAGCGTAGCAGGGTCTGGGGCCAACGTCCTGACTTTC. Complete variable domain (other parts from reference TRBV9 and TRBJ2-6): DSGVTQTPKHLITATGQRVTLRCSPRSGDLSVYWYQQSLDQGLQFLIQYYNGEERAKGNILERFSAQQFPDLHSELNLSSLELGDSALYFCASSVAGSGANVLTFGAGSRLTVL.

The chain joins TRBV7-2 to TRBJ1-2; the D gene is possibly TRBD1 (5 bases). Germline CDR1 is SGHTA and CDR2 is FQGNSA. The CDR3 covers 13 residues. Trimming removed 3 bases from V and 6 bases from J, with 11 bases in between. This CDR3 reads CASSLTVLNGYTF. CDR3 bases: TGTGCCAGCAGCTTGACAGTTTTAAATGGCTACACCTTC.

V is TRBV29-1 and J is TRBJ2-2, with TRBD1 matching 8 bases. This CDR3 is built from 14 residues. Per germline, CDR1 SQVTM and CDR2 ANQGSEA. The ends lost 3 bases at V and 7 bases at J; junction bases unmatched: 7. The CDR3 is CSVDIAGGGGELFF. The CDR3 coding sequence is TGCAGCGTTGATATCGCAGGGGGCGGCGGGGAGCTGTTTTTT.

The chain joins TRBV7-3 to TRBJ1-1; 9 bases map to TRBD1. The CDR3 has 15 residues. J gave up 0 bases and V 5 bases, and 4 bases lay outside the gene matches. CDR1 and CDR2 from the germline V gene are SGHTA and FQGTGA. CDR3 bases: TGTGCCAGCAGCCCCACAGGGGGCCTGAACACTGAAGCTTTCTTT. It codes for CASSPTGGLNTEAFF.

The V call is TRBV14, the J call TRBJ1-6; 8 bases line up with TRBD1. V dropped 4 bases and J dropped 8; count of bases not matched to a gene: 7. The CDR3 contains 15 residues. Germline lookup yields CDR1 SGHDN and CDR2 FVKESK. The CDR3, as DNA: TGTGCCAGCAGCCTACTCAGGGGGCTAGATTCACCCCTCCACTTT. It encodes CASSLLRGLDSPLHF.

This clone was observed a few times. CDR3 in DNA: TGCAGCGTCTTCAGGGGACAAGAGACCCAGTACTTC. Its translation is CSVFRGQETQYF. The chain joins TRBV29-1 to TRBJ2-5; a possible D gene is TRBD1 (6 bases). The CDR3 runs to 12 residues. Germline-derived CDR1 and CDR2 are SQVTM and ANQGSEA. V was cut by 6 bases and J by 2 bases, with 10 bases left in between.

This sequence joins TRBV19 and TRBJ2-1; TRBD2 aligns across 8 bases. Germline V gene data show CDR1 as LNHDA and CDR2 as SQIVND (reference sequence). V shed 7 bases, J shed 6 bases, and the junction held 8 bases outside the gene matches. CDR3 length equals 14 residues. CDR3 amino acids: CASTRDGGVNEQFF. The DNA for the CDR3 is TGTGCCAGTACCCGGGACGGGGGGGTCAATGAGCAGTTCTTC.

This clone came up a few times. CDR3 nucleotides: TGTGCCAGTAGTTCTCGCTTGGGGGGGCACACTGAAGCTTTCTTT. Translation: CASSSRLGGHTEAFF. The rearrangement uses TRBV19 and TRBJ1-1, with a weak D call TRBD1 (6 bases). Between the trimmed V and J ends, which lost 5 bases and 3 bases, there was a span of 16 bases. Per the germline V gene, CDR1 is LNHDA and CDR2 is SQIVND (reference sequence). This CDR3 has 15 residues.

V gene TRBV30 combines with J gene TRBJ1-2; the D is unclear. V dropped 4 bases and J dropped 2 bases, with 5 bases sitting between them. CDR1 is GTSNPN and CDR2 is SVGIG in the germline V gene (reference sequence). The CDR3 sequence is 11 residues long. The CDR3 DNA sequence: TGTGCCTGGAAACAGAACTATGGCTACACCTTC. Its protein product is CAWKQNYGYTF.

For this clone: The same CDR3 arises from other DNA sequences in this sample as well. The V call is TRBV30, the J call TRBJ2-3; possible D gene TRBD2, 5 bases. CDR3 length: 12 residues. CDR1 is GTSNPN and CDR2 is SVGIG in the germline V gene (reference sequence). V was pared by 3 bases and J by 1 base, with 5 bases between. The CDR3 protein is CAWSGGTDTQYF. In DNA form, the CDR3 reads TGTGCCTGGAGCGGGGGCACAGATACGCAGTATTTT.

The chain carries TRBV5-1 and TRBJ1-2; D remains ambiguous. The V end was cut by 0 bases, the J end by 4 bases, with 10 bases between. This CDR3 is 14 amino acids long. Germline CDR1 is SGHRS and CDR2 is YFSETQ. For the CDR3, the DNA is TGCGCCAGCAGCTTGGCTGGGGATCCCTATGGCTACACCTTC. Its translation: CASSLAGDPYGYTF.

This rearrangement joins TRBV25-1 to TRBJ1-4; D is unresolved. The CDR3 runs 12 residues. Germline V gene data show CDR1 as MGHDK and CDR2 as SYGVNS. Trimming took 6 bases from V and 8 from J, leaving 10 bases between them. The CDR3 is CASRKGGEKLFF. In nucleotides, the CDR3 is TGTGCCAGCAGGAAGGGAGGGGAAAAACTGTTTTTT. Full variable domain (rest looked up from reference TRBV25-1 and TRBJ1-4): EADIYQTPRYLVIGTGKKITLECSQTMGHDKMYWYQQDPGMELHLIHYSYGVNSTEKGDLSSESTVSRIRTEHFPLTLESARPSHTSQYLCASRKGGEKLFFGSGTQLSVL.

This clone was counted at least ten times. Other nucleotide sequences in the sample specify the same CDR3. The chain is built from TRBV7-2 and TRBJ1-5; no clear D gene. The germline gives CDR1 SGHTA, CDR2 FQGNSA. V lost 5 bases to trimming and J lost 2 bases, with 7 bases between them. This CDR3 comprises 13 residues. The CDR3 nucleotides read TGTGCCAGCAGCATAAGAGGCAATCAGCCCCAGCATTTT. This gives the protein CASSIRGNQPQHF.

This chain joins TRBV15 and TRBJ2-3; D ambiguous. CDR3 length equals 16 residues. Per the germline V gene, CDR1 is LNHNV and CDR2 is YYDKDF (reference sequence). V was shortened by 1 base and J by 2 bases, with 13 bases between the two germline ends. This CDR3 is CATSRAFAWVTDTQYF. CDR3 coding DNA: TGTGCCACCAGCAGAGCTTTTGCCTGGGTCACAGATACGCAGTATTTT.